The sequence of this T cell receptor beta chain was determined in a study of glioma-infiltrating T cells after dendritic cell vaccination. Overall study results and limits: Survival was not directly related to TCR clonality in these patients.

None of the glioblastoma patients had an isocitrate dehydrogenase mutation. PBMC were collected before vaccination, two weeks after the third vaccination, and at progression. Some clones are missing from TCRdb's copy, which holds only in-frame ones; the method was immunoSEQ multiplex PCR. The data hold approximately 67,000 clones, with about 76% observed a single time. As concerns this clone: The antigen is undetermined.

This CDR3 has 13 residues. Trimming shortened V by 5 bases and J by 7 bases, and 14 bases separated the two germline ends. Germline-derived CDR1 and CDR2 are MNHNY and SVGAGI (reference sequence). This receptor was taken from a human donor with glioblastoma. The rearrangement joins TRBV6-6 to TRBJ1-1, with D unresolved. Source: blood, taken before dendritic cell vaccination. DNA of the CDR3: TGTGCCAGCAGTAGAGACATCGCTTATGAAGCTTTCTTT. Its translation is CASSRDIAYEAFF.